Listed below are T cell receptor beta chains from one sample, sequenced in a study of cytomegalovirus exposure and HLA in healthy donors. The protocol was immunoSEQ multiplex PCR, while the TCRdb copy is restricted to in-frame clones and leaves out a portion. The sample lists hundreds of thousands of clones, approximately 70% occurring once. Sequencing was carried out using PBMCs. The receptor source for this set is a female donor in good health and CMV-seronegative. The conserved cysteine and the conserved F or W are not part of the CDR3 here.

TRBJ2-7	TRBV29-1	SVVSPDSVLREQY
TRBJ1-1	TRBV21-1	ASSKALSGSPRNRTEAF
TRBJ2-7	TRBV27	ASSWTSGPTEQY
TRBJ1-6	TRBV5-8	ASSLSMGSHSPLH
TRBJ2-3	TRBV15	ATSREGRDTQY
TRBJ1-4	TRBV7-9	ASSELGQINEKLF
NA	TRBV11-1	ASSYQGPTDYEQY
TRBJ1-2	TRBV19	ASSTRDRSFYGYT
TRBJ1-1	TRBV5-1	ASSFNYRDGAF
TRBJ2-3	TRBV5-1	ASTQRGGGTDTQY
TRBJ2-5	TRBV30	SAGQETQY
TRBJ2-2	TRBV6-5	ASSYGTGSPGELF
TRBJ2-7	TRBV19	ASSILGFETGEQY
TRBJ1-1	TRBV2	ASSGQTGGGTEAF
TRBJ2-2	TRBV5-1	ASSYGTTDTGELF
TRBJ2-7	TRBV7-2	ASSLPWDSRPYEQY
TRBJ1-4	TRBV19	ASRIRDSIATNEKLF
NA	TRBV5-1	ASSLARDSGSSYEQY
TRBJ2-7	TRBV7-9	ASSLSGRSY
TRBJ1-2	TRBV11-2	ASSPTGQGLYPGNYGYT
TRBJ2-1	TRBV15	ATSRDRSGRADEQF
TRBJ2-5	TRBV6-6	ATRLASQETQY
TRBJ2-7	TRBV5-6	ASSPTQGQAYEQY
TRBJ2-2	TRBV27	ASSLRSTYEGSTGELF
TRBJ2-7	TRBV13	ASSPTLRDEQY
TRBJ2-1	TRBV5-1	ASSLPSEKQF
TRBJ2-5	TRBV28	ASTGFRGNQETQY
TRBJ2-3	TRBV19	ASSTRSDTQY
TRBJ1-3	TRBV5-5	ASAITYREGSGNTIY
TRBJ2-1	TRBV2	ASNSGRAGNEQF
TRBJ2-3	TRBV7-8	ASSYYADTQY
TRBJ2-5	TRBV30	ACQRGRGRETQY
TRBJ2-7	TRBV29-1	SVEADEQY
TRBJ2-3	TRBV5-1	ASSLLLAGTDTQY
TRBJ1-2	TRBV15	ATSRGAVDGYT
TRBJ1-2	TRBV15	ATSRAGTGPSYGYT
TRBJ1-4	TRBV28	ASSPRGEANEKLF
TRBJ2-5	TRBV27	ASSSGTSGFQETQY
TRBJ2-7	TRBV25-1	ASSESGDYSYEQY
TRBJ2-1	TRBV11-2	ASSFPGLAGGRF
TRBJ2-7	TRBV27	ASSQKTAGREEQY
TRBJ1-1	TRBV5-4	ASSLGQAMNTEAF
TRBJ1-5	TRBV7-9	ASSLGLSPNQPQH
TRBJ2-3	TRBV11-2	ASRAGQGLWDTQY
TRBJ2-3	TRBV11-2	ASGSSEVFSRRAQY
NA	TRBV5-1	ASSWTGSAEQY
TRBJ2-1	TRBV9	ASSPTSSKDNEQF
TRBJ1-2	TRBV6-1	ASREGQVYGYT
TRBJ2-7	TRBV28	ASSILQGSYEQY
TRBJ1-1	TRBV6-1	ASSDGSWAEAF
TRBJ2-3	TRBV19	ASSTSGTPDTQY
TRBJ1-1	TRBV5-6	ASRRPGTANTEAF
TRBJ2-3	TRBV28	ASSFERATDTQY